The clone carrying this T cell receptor beta chain was seen a single time. The antigen is undetermined. TCRdb's table, derived via immunoSEQ multiplex PCR, lists solely in-frame clones and lacks some. The repertoire includes some 2,500,000 clones, 85% to 95% of them detected once, and 0.37% sits in the top ten. The record originates from a study of shared clonotypes between healthy human individuals. Study conclusions and caveats: A few donors had around 5% of their naive CD4 clonotypes in common.

Germline values: CDR1 LNHDA, CDR2 SQIVND (reference sequence). This CDR3 has 15 residues. The V end was cut by 4 bases, the J end by 8 bases, with 18 bases between. V and J are TRBV19 and TRBJ2-1; a weak D match, TRBD2 (6 bases). The sequenced sample consisted of naive CD4+ T cells from PBMCs. Stated subset: CD45RA+ positively selected. The sequence was collected from a man between 18 and 29 years old in good health. Some clones in this sample may be carry-over from other donors' samples. This chain's CDR3 is CASSTPGSGGHEQFF. Written as DNA, the CDR3 is TGTGCCAGTAGTACCCCCGGTAGCGGAGGGCATGAGCAGTTCTTC.